A selection of T cell receptor beta chains follows, all from one sample in a study of shared clonotypes between healthy human individuals. Produced via immunoSEQ multiplex PCR; TCRdb's table is partial and in-frame only. The sample includes some 2.1 million clones, about 93% of them seen just once. Material: naive CD8+ T cells from PBMCs. The receptors here all came from a man younger than 35 in good health. Some clones in this sample may be carry-over from other donors' samples. CDR3s include the opening cysteine and the closing phenylalanine or tryptophan. Fields, in order: clone size, J gene, V gene, D gene, CDR3 protein, CDR3 DNA. D genes are given only for firm matches. Size is omitted from some rows. Given values are once, few, many or a class for expanded clones.

NA	TRBJ2-2	TRBV6-5	TRBD1	CASNDRGYTGELFF	TGTGCCAGCAATGACAGGGGATACACCGGGGAGCTGTTTTTT
NA	TRBJ2-2	TRBV19	NA	CASSFNTGELFF	TGTGCCAGTAGTTTTAACACCGGGGAGCTGTTTTTT
NA	TRBJ1-6	TRBV7-9	TRBD1	CASSGLGQGSPNSPLHF	TGTGCCAGCAGCGGATTGGGACAGGGAAGCCCTAATTCACCCCTCCACTTT
few	TRBJ1-5	TRBV25-1	NA	CASSDANQPQHF	TGTGCCAGCAGTGACGCTAATCAGCCCCAGCATTTT
NA	TRBJ2-5	TRBV5-4	NA	CASSFSPEETQYF	TGTGCCAGCAGCTTCTCCCCTGAAGAGACCCAGTACTTC
NA	TRBJ2-7	TRBV9	TRBD2	CASTLAGGPRYEQYF	TGTGCCAGCACCTTAGCGGGAGGGCCCCGATACGAGCAGTACTTC
NA	TRBJ2-7	TRBV28	TRBD1	CASSLPLGQISYEQYF	TGTGCCAGCAGTCTCCCCCTGGGACAGATCTCCTACGAGCAGTACTTC
NA	TRBJ2-7	TRBV7-6	NA	CASSPGRSGPSSYEQYF	TGTGCCAGCAGCCCAGGTCGGTCGGGGCCCAGCTCCTACGAGCAGTACTTC
NA	TRBJ1-3	TRBV14	NA	CASSPNQSSGNTIYF	TGTGCCAGCAGCCCTAACCAGAGCTCTGGAAACACCATATATTTT
NA	TRBJ2-7	TRBV4-1	NA	CASSQDSRTYEQYF	TGCGCCAGCAGCCAAGATTCCCGTACCTACGAGCAGTACTTC
NA	TRBJ2-7	TRBV9	NA	CASSGNPRTPTQHYEQYF	TGTGCCAGCAGCGGGAACCCCCGGACCCCGACCCAACACTACGAGCAGTACTTC
NA	TRBJ2-7	TRBV19	NA	CASSIGEGAYEQYF	TGTGCCAGTAGTATAGGGGAAGGGGCCTACGAGCAGTACTTC
NA	TRBJ2-3	TRBV29-1	TRBD1	CSVEGTATQYF	TGCAGCGTTGAGGGGACAGCCACGCAGTATTTT
NA	TRBJ1-1	TRBV5-1	TRBD1	CASSSAGGKAVNTEAFF	TGCGCCAGCAGCTCGGCAGGGGGCAAGGCGGTGAACACTGAAGCTTTCTTT
once	TRBJ2-5	TRBV30	NA	CAWGLAVGTQYF	TGTGCCTGGGGACTTGCAGTCGGGACCCAGTACTTC
NA	TRBJ1-3	TRBV9	NA	CASSPRQATGNTIYF	TGTGCCAGCAGCCCGAGACAGGCAACTGGAAACACCATATATTTT
once	TRBJ2-7	TRBV14	TRBD2	CASWRSGSGEQYF	TGTGCCAGCTGGAGGAGCGGGAGCGGCGAGCAGTACTTC
NA	TRBJ2-1	TRBV15	TRBD2	CATSRDAWTSGIFEQFF	TGTGCCACCAGCAGAGATGCTTGGACTAGCGGGATCTTTGAGCAGTTCTTC
NA	TRBJ2-5	TRBV9	NA	CASSVGWTASQETQYF	TGTGCCAGCAGCGTAGGATGGACAGCCTCCCAGGAGACCCAGTACTTC
NA	TRBJ2-5	TRBV27	NA	CASSLSGAEGLWETQYF	TGTGCCAGCAGTTTAAGTGGGGCAGAGGGATTGTGGGAGACCCAGTACTTC
NA	TRBJ1-3	TRBV4-3	NA	CASSLTRISGNTIYF	TGCGCCAGCAGCCTCACCAGGATATCTGGAAACACCATATATTTT
NA	TRBJ2-1	TRBV5-5	TRBD2	CASSTPGLASYNEQFF	TGTGCCAGCAGCACACCGGGACTAGCCTCCTACAATGAGCAGTTCTTC
NA	TRBJ1-2	TRBV23-1	NA	CASKPLVGDSLPFPIGYTF	TGCGCCAGCAAACCCTTGGTTGGGGACTCTCTTCCTTTTCCTATTGGCTACACCTTC
NA	TRBJ2-7	TRBV28	NA	CASSLLNGYEQYF	TGTGCCAGCAGTTTATTGAACGGCTACGAGCAGTACTTC
NA	TRBJ2-1	TRBV11-2	NA	CASRFSLSLSYNEQFF	TGTGCCAGCAGGTTCTCGCTCTCTCTCTCCTACAATGAGCAGTTCTTC
NA	TRBJ1-4	TRBV2	NA	CASIRGAAEKLFF	TGTGCCAGCATTCGGGGGGCTGCTGAAAAACTGTTTTTT
NA	TRBJ2-1	TRBV7-9	NA	CASSYSQSDEQFF	TGTGCCAGCAGCTACTCTCAGAGCGATGAGCAGTTCTTC
NA	TRBJ2-7	TRBV4-3	NA	CASDDLDEVQYF	TGCGCCAGCGACGACCTGGACGAGGTGCAGTACTTC
once	TRBJ1-4	TRBV5-6	NA	CASSLRRRERGEKLFF	TGTGCCAGCAGCTTACGTCGGAGAGAGAGGGGAGAAAAACTGTTTTTT
NA	TRBJ2-7	TRBV9	TRBD2	CASSVSSLAGEVEYF	TGTGCCAGCAGCGTAAGTTCGCTAGCGGGAGAAGTAGAGTACTTC
NA	TRBJ2-7	TRBV11-3	TRBD1	CASSPGTGPVDEQYF	TGTGCCAGCAGCCCAGGGACAGGGCCAGTGGACGAGCAGTACTTC
NA	TRBJ1-5	TRBV5-8	NA	CASSLVRQGYQPQHF	TGTGCCAGCAGCTTGGTGCGCCAGGGGTATCAGCCCCAGCATTTT
NA	TRBJ2-5	TRBV25-1	TRBD2	CASSASGTQETQYF	TGTGCCAGCAGTGCTAGCGGAACACAAGAGACCCAGTACTTC
NA	TRBJ2-7	TRBV27	NA	CASSLAGPLTYEQYF	TGTGCCAGCAGTTTAGCGGGACCTTTGACCTACGAGCAGTACTTC
NA	TRBJ2-7	TRBV30	NA	CAWAGAEQYF	TGTGCCTGGGCAGGGGCCGAGCAGTACTTC
NA	TRBJ2-1	TRBV5-6	TRBD2	CASSFAGGLYNEQFF	TGTGCCAGCAGCTTTGCGGGAGGGTTGTACAATGAGCAGTTCTTC
once	TRBJ2-4	TRBV6-5	TRBD1	CASSSRQGGVQYF	TGTGCCAGCAGTTCTCGACAGGGTGGGGTTCAGTACTTC
NA	TRBJ1-2	TRBV7-8	NA	CASSPGRMGPTF	TGTGCCAGCAGCCCAGGACGGATGGGCCCTACCTTC
NA	TRBJ1-1	TRBV5-1	NA	CASSELQGTNTEAFF	TGCGCCAGCAGCGAGTTACAGGGCACGAACACTGAAGCTTTCTTT
NA	TRBJ2-7	TRBV28	NA	CATRSRLDEQYF	TGTGCCACCCGGTCCAGGCTAGACGAGCAGTACTTC
few	TRBJ2-7	TRBV27	NA	CASSLSPRGTYEQYF	TGTGCCAGCAGTTTATCCCCCCGCGGGACCTACGAGCAGTACTTC
once	TRBJ2-1	TRBV18	TRBD2	CASSPSKGLAGYNEQFF	TGTGCCAGCTCACCCTCAAAAGGGCTAGCGGGATACAATGAGCAGTTCTTC